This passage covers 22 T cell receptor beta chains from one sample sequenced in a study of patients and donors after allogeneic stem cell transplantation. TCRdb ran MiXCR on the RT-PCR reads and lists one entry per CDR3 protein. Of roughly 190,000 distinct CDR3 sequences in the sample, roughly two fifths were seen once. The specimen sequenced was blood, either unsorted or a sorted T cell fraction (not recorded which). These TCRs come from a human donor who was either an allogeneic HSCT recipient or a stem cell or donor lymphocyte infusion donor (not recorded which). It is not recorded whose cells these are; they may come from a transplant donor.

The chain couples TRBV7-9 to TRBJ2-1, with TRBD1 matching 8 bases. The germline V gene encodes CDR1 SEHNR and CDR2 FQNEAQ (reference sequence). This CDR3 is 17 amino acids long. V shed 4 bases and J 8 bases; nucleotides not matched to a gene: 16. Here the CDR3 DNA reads TGTGCCAGCAGCTCAGGCCTTTCAAGGACAGGGAAGTATGAGCAGTTCTTC. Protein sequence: CASSSGLSRTGKYEQFF.

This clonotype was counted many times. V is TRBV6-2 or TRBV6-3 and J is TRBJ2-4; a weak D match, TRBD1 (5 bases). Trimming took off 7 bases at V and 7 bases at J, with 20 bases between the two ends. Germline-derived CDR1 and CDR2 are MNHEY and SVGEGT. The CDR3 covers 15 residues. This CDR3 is CASTMWGPRSNIQYF. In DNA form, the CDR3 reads TGTGCCAGCACTATGTGGGGCCCGCGGTCGAACATTCAGTACTTC.

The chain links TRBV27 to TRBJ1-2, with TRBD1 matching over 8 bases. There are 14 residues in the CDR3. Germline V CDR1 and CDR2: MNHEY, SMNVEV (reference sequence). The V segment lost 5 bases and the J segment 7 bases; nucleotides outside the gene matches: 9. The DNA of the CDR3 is TGTGCCAGCAGTCCCGGACAGGGACGGTCTGGCTACACCTTC. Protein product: CASSPGQGRSGYTF.

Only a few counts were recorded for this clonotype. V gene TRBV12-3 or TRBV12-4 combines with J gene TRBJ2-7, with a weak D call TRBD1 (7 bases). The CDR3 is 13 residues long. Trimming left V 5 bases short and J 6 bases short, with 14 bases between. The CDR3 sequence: CASSINQGGEQYF. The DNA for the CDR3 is TGTGCCAGCAGTATCAACCAGGGGGGCGAGCAGTACTTC.

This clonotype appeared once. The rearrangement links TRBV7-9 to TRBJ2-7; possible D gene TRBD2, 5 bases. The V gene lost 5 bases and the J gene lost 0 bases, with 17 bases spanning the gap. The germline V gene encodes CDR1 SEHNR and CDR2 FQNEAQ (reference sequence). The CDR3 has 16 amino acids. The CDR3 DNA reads TGTGCCAGCAGCCAACTCCGAGGGCCGAGCTCCTACGAGCAGTACTTC. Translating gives CASSQLRGPSSYEQYF.

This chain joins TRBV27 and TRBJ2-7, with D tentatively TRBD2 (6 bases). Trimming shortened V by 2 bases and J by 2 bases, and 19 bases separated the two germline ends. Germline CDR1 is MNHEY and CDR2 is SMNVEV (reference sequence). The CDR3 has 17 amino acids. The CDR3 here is CASSLGGKRWRAYEQYF. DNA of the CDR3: TGTGCCAGCAGTTTAGGCGGAAAACGGTGGAGGGCCTACGAGCAGTACTTC.

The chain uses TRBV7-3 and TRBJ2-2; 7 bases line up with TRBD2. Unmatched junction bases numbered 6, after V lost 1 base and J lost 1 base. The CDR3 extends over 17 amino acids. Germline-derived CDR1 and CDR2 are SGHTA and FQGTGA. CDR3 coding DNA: TGTGCCAGCAGCTTAAAGTCTAGCGGACAGAACACCGGGGAGCTGTTTTTT. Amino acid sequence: CASSLKSSGQNTGELFF.

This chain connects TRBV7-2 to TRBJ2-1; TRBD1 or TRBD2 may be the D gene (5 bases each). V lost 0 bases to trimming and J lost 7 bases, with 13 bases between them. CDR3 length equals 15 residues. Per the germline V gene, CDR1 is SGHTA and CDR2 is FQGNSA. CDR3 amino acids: CASSLALNRRNEQFF. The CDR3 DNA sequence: TGTGCCAGCAGCTTAGCGCTAAACAGGAGGAATGAGCAGTTCTTC.

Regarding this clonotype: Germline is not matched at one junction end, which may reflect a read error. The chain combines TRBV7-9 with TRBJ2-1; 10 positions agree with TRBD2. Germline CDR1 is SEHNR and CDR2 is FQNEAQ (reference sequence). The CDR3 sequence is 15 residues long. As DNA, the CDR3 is TGTGCCAGCAGCCTAGCGGGAGAAGTCGTCAATGAGCAGTTCTTC. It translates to CASSLAGEVVNEQFF. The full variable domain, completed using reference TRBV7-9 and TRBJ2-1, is DTGVSQNPRHKITKRGQNVTFRCDPISEHNRLYWYRQTLGQGPEFLTYFQNEAQLEKSRLLSDRFSAERPKGSFSTLEIQRTEQGDSAMYLCASSLAGEVVNEQFFGPGTRLTVL.

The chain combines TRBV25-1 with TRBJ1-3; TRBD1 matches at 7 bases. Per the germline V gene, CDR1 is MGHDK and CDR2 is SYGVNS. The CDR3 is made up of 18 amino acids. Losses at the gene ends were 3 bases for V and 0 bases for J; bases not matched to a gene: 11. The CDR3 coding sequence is TGTGCCAGCAGTGAGTTCCATGGACAGGTTAACTCTGGAAACACCATATATTTT. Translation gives CASSEFHGQVNSGNTIYF. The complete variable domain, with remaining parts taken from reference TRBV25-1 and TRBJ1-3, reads EADIYQTPRYLVIGTGKKITLECSQTMGHDKMYWYQQDPGMELHLIHYSYGVNSTEKGDLSSESTVSRIRTEHFPLTLESARPSHTSQYLCASSEFHGQVNSGNTIYFGEGSWLTVV.

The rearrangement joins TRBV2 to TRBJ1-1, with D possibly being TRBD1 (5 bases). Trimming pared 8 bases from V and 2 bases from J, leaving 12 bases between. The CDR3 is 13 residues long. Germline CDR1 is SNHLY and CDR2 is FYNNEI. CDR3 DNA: TGTGCCAGCCGGGGGACGGACAACACTGAAGCTTTCTTT. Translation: CASRGTDNTEAFF.

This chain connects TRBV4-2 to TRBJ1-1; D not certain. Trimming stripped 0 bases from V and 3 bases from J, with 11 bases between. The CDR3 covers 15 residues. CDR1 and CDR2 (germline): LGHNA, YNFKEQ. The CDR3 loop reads CASSQEVDLYTEAFF. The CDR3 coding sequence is TGTGCCAGCAGCCAAGAAGTAGACCTTTACACTGAAGCTTTCTTT.

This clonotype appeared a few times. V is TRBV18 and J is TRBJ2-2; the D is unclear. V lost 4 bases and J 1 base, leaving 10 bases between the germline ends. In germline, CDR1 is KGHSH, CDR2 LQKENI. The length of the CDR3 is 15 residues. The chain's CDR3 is CASSHKDQNTGELFF. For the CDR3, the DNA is TGTGCCAGCTCACACAAAGACCAGAACACCGGGGAGCTGTTTTTT.

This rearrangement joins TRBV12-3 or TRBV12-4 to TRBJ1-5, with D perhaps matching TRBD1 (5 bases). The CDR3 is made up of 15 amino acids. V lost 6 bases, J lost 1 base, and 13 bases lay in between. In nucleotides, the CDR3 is TGTGCCAGCAGGTTCCGGGGCACCAGCAATCAGCCCCAGCATTTT. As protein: CASRFRGTSNQPQHF.

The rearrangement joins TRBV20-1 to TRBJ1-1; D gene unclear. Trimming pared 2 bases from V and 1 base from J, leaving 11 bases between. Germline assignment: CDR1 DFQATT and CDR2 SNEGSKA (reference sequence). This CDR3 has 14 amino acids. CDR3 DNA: TGCAGTGCTAGACCCCCGACGGGGAACACTGAAGCTTTCTTT. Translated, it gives CSARPPTGNTEAFF.

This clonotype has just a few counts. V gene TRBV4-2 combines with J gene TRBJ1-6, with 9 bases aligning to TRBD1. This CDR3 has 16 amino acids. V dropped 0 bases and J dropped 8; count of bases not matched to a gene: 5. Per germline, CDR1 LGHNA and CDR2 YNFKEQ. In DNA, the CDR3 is TGTGCCAGCAGCCAAGATATGGGACAGGGCCATTCACCCCTCCACTTT. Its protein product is CASSQDMGQGHSPLHF.

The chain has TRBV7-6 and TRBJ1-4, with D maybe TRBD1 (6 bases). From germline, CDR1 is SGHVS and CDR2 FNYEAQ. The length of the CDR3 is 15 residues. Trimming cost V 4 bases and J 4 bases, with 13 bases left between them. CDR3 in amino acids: CASSSTGSHNEKLFF. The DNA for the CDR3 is TGTGCCAGCAGCTCAACAGGGTCTCATAATGAAAAACTGTTTTTT.

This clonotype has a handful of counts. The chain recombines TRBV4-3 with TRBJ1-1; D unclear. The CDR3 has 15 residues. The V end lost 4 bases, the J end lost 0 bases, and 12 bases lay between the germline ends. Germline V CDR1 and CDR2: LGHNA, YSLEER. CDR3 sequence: CASSRSGRMNTEAFF. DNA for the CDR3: TGCGCCAGCAGCCGTTCGGGCAGGATGAACACTGAAGCTTTCTTT.

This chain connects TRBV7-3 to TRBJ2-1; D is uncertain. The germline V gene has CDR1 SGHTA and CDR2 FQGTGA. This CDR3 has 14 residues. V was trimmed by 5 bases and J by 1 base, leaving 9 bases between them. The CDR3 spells CASSPILSYNEQFF. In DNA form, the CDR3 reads TGTGCCAGCAGCCCGATCCTTTCCTACAATGAGCAGTTCTTC.

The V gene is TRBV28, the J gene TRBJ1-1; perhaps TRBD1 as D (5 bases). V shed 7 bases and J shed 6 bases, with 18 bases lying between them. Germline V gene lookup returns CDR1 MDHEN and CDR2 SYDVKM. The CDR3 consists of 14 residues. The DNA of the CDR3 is TGTGCCAGCACCCGACCGGGACCGGGACCTGAAGCTTTCTTT. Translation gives CASTRPGPGPEAFF.

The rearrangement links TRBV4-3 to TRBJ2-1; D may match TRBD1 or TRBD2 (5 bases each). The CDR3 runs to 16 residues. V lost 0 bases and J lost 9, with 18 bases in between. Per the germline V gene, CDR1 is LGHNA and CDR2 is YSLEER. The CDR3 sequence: CASSQDAGMGGGEQFF. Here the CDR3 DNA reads TGCGCCAGCAGCCAAGATGCCGGGATGGGTGGGGGTGAGCAGTTCTTC.

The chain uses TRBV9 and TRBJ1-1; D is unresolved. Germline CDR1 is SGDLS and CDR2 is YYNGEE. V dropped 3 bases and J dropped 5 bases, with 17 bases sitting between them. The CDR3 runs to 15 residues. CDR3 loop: CASSAPEGRRTEAFF. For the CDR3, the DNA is TGTGCCAGCAGCGCCCCGGAGGGCCGGCGGACTGAAGCTTTCTTT.